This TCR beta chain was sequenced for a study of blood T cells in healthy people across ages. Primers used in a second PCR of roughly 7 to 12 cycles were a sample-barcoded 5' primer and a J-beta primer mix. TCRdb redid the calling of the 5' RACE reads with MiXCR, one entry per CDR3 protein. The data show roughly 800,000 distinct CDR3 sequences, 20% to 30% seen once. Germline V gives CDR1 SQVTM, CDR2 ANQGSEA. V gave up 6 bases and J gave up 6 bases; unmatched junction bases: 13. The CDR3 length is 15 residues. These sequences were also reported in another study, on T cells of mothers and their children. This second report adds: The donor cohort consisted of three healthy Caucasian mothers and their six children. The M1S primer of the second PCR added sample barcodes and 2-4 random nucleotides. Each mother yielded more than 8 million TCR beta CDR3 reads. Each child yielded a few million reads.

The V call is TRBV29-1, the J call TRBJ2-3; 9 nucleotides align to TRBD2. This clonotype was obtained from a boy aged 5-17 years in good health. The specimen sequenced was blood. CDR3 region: CSVRAGGTIEDTQYF. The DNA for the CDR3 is TGCAGCGTGAGAGCGGGGGGAACCATCGAGGATACGCAGTATTTT.